This T cell receptor (beta chain) originates from a study of T-cell reconstitution after alpha-beta-depleted transplantation in children. The CDR3 covers 13 residues. With 2 bases clipped from V and 8 bases from J, the junction kept 5 bases outside the gene matches. The germline V gene encodes CDR1 SNHLY and CDR2 FYNNEI. Unique molecular identifiers featured in how the TCRbeta library was prepared. MiXCR, applied by TCRdb to the PCR reads, yields one record per CDR3 protein. Here the sample spans some 390,000 distinct CDR3 sequences, roughly 21% being singletons. The sample was PBMCs from the stem cell graft donor, taken from the stem cell graft. This TCR was recovered from a human donor who donated a stem cell graft to a child with acute myeloid leukemia. This chain connects TRBV2 to TRBJ1-1, with 7 positions matching TRBD1. The CDR3 DNA reads TGTGCCAGCAGTGAAACGGGACAGAGAGAAGCTTTCTTT. This codes for CASSETGQREAFF.